This paragraph reports one T cell receptor (beta chain). Generated by immunoSEQ multiplex PCR, the TCRdb table keeps only in-frame clones and is missing some. The table lists about 160,000 clones, about 93% of them singletons. The sample belongs to a study of blood T cell repertoires in COVID-19. The wider study: Acute and convalescent COVID-19 specimens originated in the United States, Italy and Spain.

Germline V CDR1 and CDR2: KGHSH, LQKENI. This CDR3 comprises 17 residues. Trimming cost V 4 bases and J 4 bases; bases outside gene matches: 14. The chain is built from TRBV18 and TRBJ1-1; the match to TRBD1 covers 8 bases. This sequence was found in a woman aged 45-65 years with acute or convalescent COVID-19. The sequencing sample was made of peripheral blood. The CDR3 bases are TGTGCCAGCTCACTTGGACAGGGAGGGGTGGATATCACTGAAGCTTTCTTT. This translates into CASSLGQGGVDITEAFF.